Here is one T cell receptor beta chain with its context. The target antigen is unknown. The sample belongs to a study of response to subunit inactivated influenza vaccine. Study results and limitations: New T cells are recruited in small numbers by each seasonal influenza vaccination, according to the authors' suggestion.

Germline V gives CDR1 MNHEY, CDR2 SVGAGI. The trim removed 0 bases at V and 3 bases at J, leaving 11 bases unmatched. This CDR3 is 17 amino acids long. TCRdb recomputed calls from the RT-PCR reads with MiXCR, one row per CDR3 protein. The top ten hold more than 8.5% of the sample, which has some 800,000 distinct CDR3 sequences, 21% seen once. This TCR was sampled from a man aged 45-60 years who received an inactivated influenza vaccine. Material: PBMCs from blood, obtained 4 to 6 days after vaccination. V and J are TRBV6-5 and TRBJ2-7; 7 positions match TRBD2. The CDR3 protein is CASSYSRSQGGLYEQYF. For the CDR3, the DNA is TGTGCCAGCAGTTACTCGCGGTCTCAGGGAGGGCTCTACGAGCAGTACTTC.